This entry lists 13 T cell receptor beta chains sequenced from one sample in a study of cytomegalovirus exposure and HLA in healthy donors (dated by TCRdb to about 2017). Library preparation employed the immunoSEQ multiplex PCR assay. For the multiplex PCR, a mixture combining 60 forward primers for TCR Vbeta segments and 13 reverse primers for TCR Jbeta segments was used. Entries here come from immuneACCESS through TCRdb and include only in-frame sequences with V and J called. Some clones fail to appear in such tables; in the studies checked, an unresolved V gene covers under half of the shortfall, and the cause of the remainder is unknown. This sample gives 150,000 to 200,000 clones in total; roughly 75% of them show up just once. 4.5% to 6% of the sample lies in the top ten. The source material was PBMCs. The receptors stem from a man aged 40-49 years in good health and CMV-seronegative.

This rearrangement joins TRBV6-5 to TRBJ2-1; 10 positions agree with TRBD1. The length of the CDR3 is 13 residues. Unmatched junction bases numbered 7, after V lost 11 bases and J lost 6 bases. Germline V lookup: CDR1 MNHEY, CDR2 SVGAGI. The CDR3 coding sequence is TGTGCCTCACGGACAGGGGGAGGCAATGAGCAGTTCTTC. The encoded protein is CASRTGGGNEQFF.

The rearrangement uses TRBV5-6 and TRBJ2-7; a possible D gene is TRBD2 (6 bases). The CDR3 sequence is 12 residues long. Trimming left V 6 bases short and J 5 bases short, with 12 bases between. The V gene's germline CDR1 is SGHDT and CDR2 YYEEEE. Here the CDR3 reads CASTLGGNEQYF. In DNA, the CDR3 is TGTGCCAGCACCCTGGGAGGTAACGAGCAGTACTTC.

The CDR3 DNA reads as TGTGCCATCACCTCAGCGGGAGGCAACTACGAGCAGTACTTC. It codes for CAITSAGGNYEQYF. The chain uses TRBV10-3 and TRBJ2-7, with TRBD2 matching 9 bases. This CDR3 comprises 14 residues. Germline V gene lookup returns CDR1 ENHRY and CDR2 SYGVKD. V lost 7 bases, J lost 3 bases, and 7 bases stayed unmatched.

This sequence joins TRBV7-8 and TRBJ2-7; 14 bases are shared with TRBD2. J was trimmed by 3 bases and V by 4 bases; bases with no gene match: 5. This CDR3 comprises 16 residues. The V gene's germline CDR1 is SGHVS and CDR2 FQNEAQ. The CDR3 loop reads CASSYRLAGGSYEQYF. In nucleotides, the CDR3 is TGTGCCAGCAGCTATAGACTAGCGGGGGGGAGCTACGAGCAGTACTTC.

This chain links TRBV18 with TRBJ1-2; 8 bases fit TRBD1. Per germline, CDR1 KGHSH and CDR2 LQKENI. Unmatched junction bases numbered 14, after V lost 5 bases and J lost 12 bases. CDR3 length: 14 residues. DNA of the CDR3: TGTGCCAGCTCAAACCCTAGTTGGACAGGGAGCGACACCTTC. As protein: CASSNPSWTGSDTF.

This sequence joins TRBV6-4 and TRBJ2-1, with 10 positions matching TRBD2. The CDR3 is made up of 16 amino acids. The germline CDR1 and CDR2 sequences are MRHNA and SNTAGT. Trimming took 0 bases from V and 10 from J; bases not matched to a gene: 9. CDR3 DNA: TGTGCCAGCAGTGACTCGACGGCTAGCGGGAGTGGCGAGCAGTTCTTC. Translating it yields CASSDSTASGSGEQFF.

This chain connects TRBV6-5 to TRBJ2-7; weak D call: TRBD1 (6 bases). The germline V gene encodes CDR1 MNHEY and CDR2 SVGAGI. The CDR3 consists of 13 residues. V was cut by 5 bases and J by 6 bases, with 14 bases left in between. DNA for the CDR3: TGTGCCAGCAGTCGCTCAGGGGTGGGCGAGCAGTACTTC. Translation gives CASSRSGVGEQYF.

V usage is TRBV4-1 and J usage is TRBJ1-1, with TRBD1 matching over 7 bases. The CDR3 has 19 amino acids. CDR1 and CDR2 from the germline V gene are MGHRA and YSYEKL. V dropped 4 bases and J dropped 1; count of bases not matched to a gene: 18. CDR3 sequence (DNA): TGCGCCAGCAGCCCCTTTACCGGGACAGAAAGCGCCGGGAACACTGAAGCTTTCTTT. As protein: CASSPFTGTESAGNTEAFF.

In DNA form, the CDR3 reads TGCGCCAGCAGTGATGTTTTTTGGGCTACAGCAACTAATGAAAAACTGTTTTTT. It translates to CASSDVFWATATNEKLFF. This chain joins TRBV10-2 and TRBJ1-4; D ambiguous. The ends were cut back, 3 bases at V and 0 bases at J, with 17 bases in the middle. The CDR3 has 18 amino acids. CDR1 and CDR2 (germline): WSHSY, SAAADI.

The rearrangement links TRBV5-1 to TRBJ1-3; D uncertain. CDR3 size: 16 residues. Trimming cost V 5 bases and J 1 base, with 16 bases left between them. The germline gives CDR1 SGHRS, CDR2 YFSETQ. CDR3 amino acids: CASSLGSAMSGNTIYF. CDR3 nucleotide sequence: TGCGCCAGCAGTCTAGGGAGCGCCATGTCTGGAAACACCATATATTTT.

This clone was counted only a few times. This rearrangement joins TRBV7-9 to TRBJ1-4, with D unresolved. This CDR3 region has 14 residues. Germline lookup yields CDR1 SEHNR and CDR2 FQNEAQ (reference sequence). The germline V and J ends were trimmed by 8 bases and 3 bases, with 13 bases remaining between them. The CDR3 loop is CASGPGWANEKLFF. The CDR3 DNA is TGTGCCAGCGGCCCAGGTTGGGCTAATGAAAAACTGTTTTTT.

The J gene is TRBJ1-4, the V gene TRBV7-2; 7 nucleotides match TRBD1. This CDR3 is built from 14 residues. The trim removed 5 bases at V and 7 bases at J, leaving 7 bases unmatched. Germline V gene data show CDR1 as SGHTA and CDR2 as FQGNSA. CDR3 coding DNA: TGTGCCAGCAGCGTGAGGGGGCAGAGTGAAAAACTGTTTTTT. This translates into CASSVRGQSEKLFF.

This chain uses TRBV6-5 with TRBJ2-5; 7 bases match TRBD1. CDR3 length: 14 amino acids. From germline, CDR1 is MNHEY and CDR2 SVGAGI. Unmatched junction bases numbered 9, after V lost 6 bases and J lost 5 bases. This CDR3 reads CASSKSDRQETQYF. The CDR3 DNA is TGTGCCAGCAGCAAATCGGACAGGCAGGAGACCCAGTACTTC.